Below, one TCR beta chain is given with its context. Some second doses came at about 4 weeks and others at about 12 weeks; these were pooled. The data belong to a study of T cell responses to AZD1222 COVID-19 vaccine. This table comes from immunoSEQ multiplex PCR, and its TCRdb copy is limited to in-frame clones, with some not included. Among 80,000 or so clones listed, 92% were seen once. The germline V gene has CDR1 MNHEY and CDR2 SVGEGT. V was pared by 2 bases and J by 4 bases, with 14 bases between. The CDR3 length is 15 residues. The sequencing here drew on peripheral blood, taken 28 days after the second AZD1222 dose. The sequence was collected from an adult who received the AZD1222 COVID-19 vaccine. The J gene is TRBJ1-2, the V gene TRBV6-2 or TRBV6-3; D not certain. CDR3 nucleotides: TGTGCCAGCAGTTACGAGGGAGTCCTCATCTATGGCTACACCTTC. It codes for CASSYEGVLIYGYTF.